These 21 T cell receptor beta chains were all obtained from the same sample, sequenced in a study of T cell clusters in autoimmune cytopenias (dated by TCRdb to the late 2010s). Each sample's TRB amplification started from 250 to 300 ng of peripheral blood genomic DNA, which corresponds to tens of thousands of genome equivalents. Sequenced using an Illumina MiSeq. Multiplex PCR with a touch-down protocol amplified TRB rearrangements, with the TRB-A and TRB-B primer pools combined in a single tube. TCRdb reprocessed the raw reads; every CDR3 protein sequence is a single record, and DNA is not supplied. The sample's clone listing holds 2,500 to 3,000 distinct CDR3 sequences. The top ten clonotypes cover roughly 6.2% of the sample. These data were likewise used in another study, on T cell repertoires in aging, cancer and after chemotherapy.

Source material: peripheral blood. These TCRs come from a human donor in good health.

The V gene is TRBV5-1, the J gene TRBJ2-6. The CDR3 covers 14 residues. The germline V gene has CDR1 SGHRS and CDR2 YFSETQ. CDR3 residues: CASSMTAGANVLTF.

This clonotype is medium-sized by frequency. The chain carries TRBV20-1 and TRBJ1-2. The CDR3 has 13 residues. Germline V CDR1 and CDR2: DFQATT, SNEGSKA (reference sequence). The CDR3: CSARDETTYGYTF.

This chain links TRBV2 with TRBJ1-1. This CDR3 region has 15 residues. Germline CDR1 reads SNHLY; CDR2 reads FYNNEI. CDR3 region: CASRDRLTMNTEAFF. Drawing the rest from reference TRBV2 and TRBJ1-1, the complete variable domain is EPEVTQTPSHQVTQMGQEVILRCVPISNHLYFYWYRQILGQKVEFLVSFYNNEISEKSEIFDDQFSVERPDGSNFTLKIRSTKLEDSAMYFCASRDRLTMNTEAFFGQGTRLTVV.

This chain connects TRBV7-9 to TRBJ1-1; TCRdb designates TRBD1, a call that cannot be tested without DNA. CDR1 and CDR2 (germline): SEHNR, FQNEAQ (reference sequence). The CDR3 is made up of 16 amino acids. CDR3: CASSLAVRGKNTEAFF.

This clonotype registers medium-sized by frequency. The rearrangement links TRBV19 to TRBJ2-1; TCRdb's D gene call, TRBD1, goes unchecked for lack of DNA. This CDR3 region has 15 residues. CDR1 is LNHDA, CDR2 SQIVND, per germline (reference sequence). CDR3 sequence reads: CASMPGGRTYNEQFF.

This clonotype registers medium-sized (0.01 to 0.1%) by frequency. The chain combines TRBV12-3 or TRBV12-4 with TRBJ2-3; TCRdb reports TRBD1, a call that lacks DNA to check it against. The CDR3 totals 15 residues. The CDR3 loop is CASSDYGQGTDTQYF.

This chain links TRBV11-2 with TRBJ2-1. The germline V gene has CDR1 SGHAT and CDR2 FQNNGV. This CDR3 is built from 15 residues. The CDR3 region is CASSILATTYNEQFF.

This clonotype is classed as medium-sized (0.01 to 0.1%) by frequency. The J gene is TRBJ2-1, the V gene TRBV27. Germline CDR1 reads MNHEY; CDR2 reads SMNVEV (reference sequence). This CDR3 is 13 amino acids long. The CDR3 here is CASSLGQQNEQFF.

This clonotype counts as medium-sized (0.01 to 0.1%) by frequency. V is TRBV19 and J is TRBJ1-5; absent DNA, TCRdb's TRBD1 call cannot be checked. The CDR3 spans 16 residues. Germline V lookup: CDR1 LNHDA, CDR2 SQIVND (reference sequence). The CDR3 spells CASSMRTGRGNQPQHF.

By frequency, this clonotype is medium-sized. The chain uses TRBV10-3 and TRBJ1-1. Germline CDR1 ENHRY, CDR2 SYGVKD. The CDR3 spans 13 residues. The CDR3 region is CAITYSVDTEAFF.

V gene TRBV20-1 combines with J gene TRBJ2-5. The germline V gene encodes CDR1 DFQATT and CDR2 SNEGSKA (reference sequence). The CDR3 length is 12 residues. The CDR3 sequence is CSARVGIETQYF.

Considering frequency, this clonotype is medium-sized. The chain couples TRBV11-1 to TRBJ2-7; lacking DNA, the TRBD1 call made by TCRdb goes unchecked. Germline CDR1 reads SGHAT; CDR2 reads FQDESV (reference sequence). CDR3 length: 15 residues. CDR3 amino acids: CASSLEGAPSYEQYF.

This clonotype is classed as medium-sized by frequency. This chain uses TRBV6-5 with TRBJ1-1; as DNA is missing, the TRBD1 call by TCRdb cannot be tested. This CDR3 has 13 amino acids. Germline V gene sequence: CDR1 MNHEY, CDR2 SVGAGI. The CDR3 is CASRGGKDTEAFF.

Judged by frequency, this clonotype is medium-sized. The rearrangement links TRBV29-1 to TRBJ1-4. In germline, CDR1 is SQVTM, CDR2 ANQGSEA. CDR3 size: 13 residues. This CDR3 reads CSVLSSGGEKLFF.

Frequency places this clonotype as large. The rearrangement links TRBV29-1 to TRBJ2-1; the D gene TCRdb calls, TRBD1, cannot be checked with no DNA. CDR1 and CDR2 (germline): SQVTM, ANQGSEA. This CDR3 region has 13 residues. The CDR3 spells CSVEPQGNDEQFF.

Judged by frequency, this clonotype is medium-sized. The chain employs TRBV7-6 and TRBJ2-4; the TRBD2 assignment by TCRdb is unverifiable without DNA. This CDR3 contains 13 residues. Germline V gene lookup returns CDR1 SGHVS and CDR2 FNYEAQ. This chain's CDR3 is CASSLQEGNIQYF.

Frequency places this clonotype as medium-sized (0.01 to 0.1%). The V gene is TRBV11-2, the J gene TRBJ2-1; the TCRdb D gene call, TRBD2, has no DNA to confirm it. There are 18 residues in the CDR3. Looked up from germline, CDR1 is SGHAT and CDR2 is FQNNGV. CDR3: CASTGGRGTSGRANEQFF.

Judged by frequency, this clonotype is medium-sized. The chain uses TRBV19 and TRBJ2-7. This CDR3 comprises 12 residues. Germline V gives CDR1 LNHDA, CDR2 SQIVND (reference sequence). The CDR3 is CASSTRRDEQYF.

Judged by frequency, this clonotype is medium-sized (0.01 to 0.1%). J is TRBJ2-7 and V is TRBV18; the D gene TCRdb calls, TRBD1, cannot be checked with no DNA. The CDR3 is 13 residues long. CDR1 is KGHSH, CDR2 LQKENI, per germline. The CDR3 reads CASSSSRDYEQYF.

This clonotype shows up as large by frequency. The V call is TRBV19, the J call TRBJ2-3. CDR1 is LNHDA and CDR2 is SQIVND in the germline V gene (reference sequence). The length of the CDR3 is 13 residues. This CDR3 reads CASSSGATDTQYF. Combining the CDR3 with reference TRBV19 and TRBJ2-3 gives the whole variable domain DGGITQSPKYLFRKEGQNVTLSCEQNLNHDAMYWYRQDPGQGLRLIYYSQIVNDFQKGDIAEGYSVSREKKESFPLTVTSAQKNPTAFYLCASSSGATDTQYFGPGTRLTVL.

In terms of frequency, this clonotype is medium-sized (0.01 to 0.1%). The rearrangement joins TRBV6-2 or TRBV6-3 to TRBJ1-2. This CDR3 spans 16 amino acids. Germline CDR1 and CDR2: MNHEY and SVGEGT. CDR3: CASSYGQANLRGGYTF.